This TCR beta chain was captured by sequencing in a study of blood T cell repertoires in COVID-19. Looking at the study overall: The United States, Italy and Spain supplied acute and convalescent COVID-19 samples. T cells, B-cell-depleted T cells, or PBMCs provided the cDNA or gDNA that served as material.

Germline assignment: CDR1 SEHNR and CDR2 FQNEAQ (reference sequence). The V segment lost 6 bases and the J segment 0 bases; nucleotides outside the gene matches: 7. The CDR3 spans 17 residues. In the authors' methods: Amplification with reference gene primers provided the estimates of nucleated cell counts. TCRdb's table, derived via immunoSEQ multiplex PCR, lists solely in-frame clones and lacks some. The V and J calls and clone size come from that table; D and trimming were worked out from the DNA. In the table there are about 210,000 clones, approximately 85% of which are singletons. This clonotype was obtained from a woman in her forties or fifties with active or convalescent COVID-19. The V and J genes are TRBV7-9 and TRBJ1-6; 8 bases map to TRBD1. The source material was peripheral blood. The CDR3 bases are TGTGCCAGCAGACCCAGACAGGGGAGCTCCTATAATTCACCCCTCCACTTT. Translating it yields CASRPRQGSSYNSPLHF.